This TCR beta chain was captured in a study of CD8+ T cells in alopecia areata. After isolation, RNA underwent reverse transcription to generate cDNA as the sequencing template. Clones were read by immunoSEQ multiplex PCR, and TCRdb kept only the in-frame ones, dropping some. The table lists under 70,000 clones, roughly 96% of them singletons, with about a quarter in the top ten. CDR1 and CDR2 from the germline V gene are SGHVS and FQNEAQ. Trimming took 1 base from V and 3 from J, leaving 10 bases between them. The CDR3 length is 15 residues. Source: CD8+ T cells sorted from blood, taken at week 0. The V gene is TRBV7-8, the J gene TRBJ2-1; D is ambiguous. The receptor was isolated from a human donor with alopecia areata. CDR3 sequence reads: CASSLVPGFYNEQFF. The CDR3 coding sequence is TGTGCCAGCAGCTTAGTCCCCGGTTTCTACAATGAGCAGTTCTTC.